The 21 T cell receptor beta chains below all came from one sample that was sequenced in a study of T cell responses to AZD1222 COVID-19 vaccine. Using immunoSEQ multiplex PCR, the repertoire was profiled, and TCRdb retains in-frame clones only, with some absent. The sample has tens of thousands of clones, around nine tenths seen once. The source material was peripheral blood, sampled on day 0 of AZD1222 vaccination. The receptors come from an adult in good health.

The chain carries TRBV29-1 and TRBJ2-3; D possibly corresponds to TRBD1 (5 bases). This CDR3 has 17 residues. CDR1 is SQVTM, CDR2 ANQGSEA, per germline. The V gene lost 0 bases and the J gene lost 6 bases, with 22 bases spanning the gap. The DNA for the CDR3 is TGCAGCGTTGAAGATCTTGGTACGCCCCAGGGCCCGGATACGCAGTATTTT. Protein product: CSVEDLGTPQGPDTQYF.

J is TRBJ1-1 and V is TRBV7-2, with D unclear. Germline V lookup: CDR1 SGHTA, CDR2 FQGNSA. CDR3 length: 14 amino acids. The ends were cut back, 11 bases at V and 0 bases at J, with 16 bases in the middle. Here the CDR3 DNA reads TGTGCCGACCAACAGAAAACCTTGAACACTGAAGCTTTCTTT. Translated, it gives CADQQKTLNTEAFF.

This clone has just one count. This chain connects TRBV19 to TRBJ2-7; possible D gene TRBD1, 6 bases. The CDR3 loop spans 13 amino acids. The V gene lost 4 bases and the J gene lost 9 bases, with 16 bases spanning the gap. Per germline, CDR1 LNHDA and CDR2 SQIVND (reference sequence). CDR3 in amino acids: CASSTSGQSGQYF. The CDR3 region has the DNA TGTGCCAGTAGTACCTCAGGACAGTCTGGGCAGTACTTC.

The rearrangement uses TRBV11-2 and TRBJ1-1; D remains ambiguous. Deletions cut 0 bases from V and 0 bases from J, with 8 bases between. This CDR3 contains 15 residues. The germline gives CDR1 SGHAT, CDR2 FQNNGV. The CDR3, as DNA: TGTGCCAGCAGCTTAGATCCGGGAATGAACACTGAAGCTTTCTTT. It yields the protein CASSLDPGMNTEAFF.

The genes are TRBV12-3 or TRBV12-4 and TRBJ2-1; either TRBD1 or TRBD2 may supply D (5 bases each). The germline V and J ends were trimmed by 5 bases and 9 bases, with 14 bases remaining between them. This CDR3 contains 13 residues. The CDR3 is CASSPGTPGEQFF. As DNA, the CDR3 is TGTGCCAGCAGTCCCGGGACCCCGGGTGAGCAGTTCTTC.

This clone appeared a single time. V gene TRBV9 combines with J gene TRBJ1-3; 7 positions agree with TRBD1. V lost 3 bases to trimming and J lost 2 bases; unmatched junction nucleotides: 5. The CDR3 runs to 15 residues. CDR1 is SGDLS and CDR2 is YYNGEE in the germline V gene. The CDR3 here is CASSGQGFPGNTIYF. CDR3 coding DNA: TGTGCCAGCAGCGGACAGGGCTTCCCTGGAAACACCATATATTTT.

The CDR3, as DNA: TGTGCCAGCAAGACAGGGGGGAATTCACCCCTCCACTTT. Encoded protein: CASKTGGNSPLHF. This chain uses TRBV6-5 with TRBJ1-6, with TRBD1 matching over 9 bases. With 7 bases clipped from V and 7 bases from J, the junction kept 2 bases outside the gene matches. Germline-derived CDR1 and CDR2 are MNHEY and SVGAGI. The CDR3 covers 13 residues.

The chain links TRBV7-9 to TRBJ2-2, with D maybe TRBD2 (5 bases). CDR1 and CDR2 from the germline V gene are SEHNR and FQNEAQ (reference sequence). Trimming took off 1 base at V and 2 bases at J, with 11 bases between the two ends. This CDR3 contains 16 residues. CDR3 protein: CASSLGVGRNTGELFF. CDR3 nucleotide sequence: TGTGCCAGCAGCTTAGGGGTAGGGAGAAACACCGGGGAGCTGTTTTTT.

The chain employs TRBV5-5 and TRBJ2-7; TRBD2 matches at 8 bases. J lost 0 bases, V lost 4 bases, and 6 bases had no gene match. The germline CDR1 and CDR2 sequences are SGHKS and YYEKEE (reference sequence). CDR3 length equals 15 residues. CDR3 in amino acids: CASSPRGGYSYEQYF. DNA for the CDR3: TGTGCCAGCAGCCCTCGGGGGGGCTACTCCTACGAGCAGTACTTC.

The genes are TRBV6-5 and TRBJ2-2; D perhaps matches TRBD1 (5 bases). This CDR3 has 15 residues. With 7 bases removed from V and 0 bases from J, the gap between germline ends came to 12 bases. Germline CDR1 is MNHEY and CDR2 is SVGAGI. The CDR3 is CASTTGRANTGELFF. Here the CDR3 DNA reads TGTGCCAGCACCACGGGCAGGGCGAACACCGGGGAGCTGTTTTTT.

The chain has TRBV5-3 and TRBJ2-7, with D perhaps being TRBD1 or TRBD2 (5 bases each). TRBV5-3 is designated an ORF whose function remains uncertain. CDR3 size: 17 residues. V shed 5 bases and J shed 6 bases, with 27 bases lying between them. CDR3 sequence reads: CARSPVPPGPPPSEQYF. The CDR3 DNA reads TGTGCCAGAAGTCCCGTTCCCCCGGGACCTCCCCCATCCGAGCAGTACTTC.

Written as DNA, the CDR3 is TGTGCCAGCTCACCGACAGGGGTCTCCGCCGGGGGTGATACGCAGTATTTT. Residues: CASSPTGVSAGGDTQYF. The rearrangement joins TRBV18 to TRBJ2-3; TRBD1 agrees at 8 bases. Germline CDR1 and CDR2: KGHSH and LQKENI. This CDR3 spans 17 amino acids. With 3 bases clipped from V and 6 bases from J, the junction kept 14 bases outside the gene matches.

CDR3 sequence: CASSGRSYGYTF. The CDR3, as DNA: TGTGCCAGCAGTGGTCGGAGCTATGGCTACACCTTC. The chain employs TRBV2 and TRBJ1-2; D is unresolved. Trimming took 4 bases from V and 4 from J, leaving 7 bases between them. The CDR3 extends over 12 amino acids. The germline gives CDR1 SNHLY, CDR2 FYNNEI.

This chain uses TRBV19 with TRBJ1-2; D might be TRBD1 (6 bases). V gave up 4 bases and J gave up 7 bases, with 10 bases separating them. This CDR3 has 12 residues. Germline CDR1 LNHDA, CDR2 SQIVND (reference sequence). The DNA of the CDR3 is TGTGCCAGTAGTACCCCAGGGGTTGGCTACACCTTC. It yields the protein CASSTPGVGYTF.

V gene TRBV7-8 combines with J gene TRBJ2-1; 8 bases match TRBD1. V gave up 2 bases and J gave up 8 bases; unmatched junction bases: 5. Germline V gene lookup returns CDR1 SGHVS and CDR2 FQNEAQ. The CDR3 runs to 14 residues. CDR3 coding DNA: TGTGCCAGCAGCTTATGGGCAGGGGGCGATGAGCAGTTCTTC. Translating it yields CASSLWAGGDEQFF.

The rearrangement links TRBV7-6 to TRBJ2-1, with 9 positions matching TRBD1. Germline V gene data show CDR1 as SGHVS and CDR2 as FNYEAQ. Trimming cost V 5 bases and J 6 bases; bases outside gene matches: 8. This CDR3 has 15 residues. The CDR3 protein is CASSQGQGRSNEQFF. The CDR3 coding sequence is TGTGCCAGCAGCCAGGGACAGGGAAGGTCCAATGAGCAGTTCTTC.

The chain links TRBV6-1 to TRBJ2-7; TRBD2 matches 9 bases. The CDR3 is 18 amino acids. Germline V gives CDR1 MNHNS, CDR2 SASEGT. V lost 2 bases and J lost 2; bases outside the gene matches: 13. This CDR3 is CASSERVVAGVFPYEQYF. The CDR3 region has the DNA TGTGCCAGCAGTGAAAGAGTGGTAGCGGGAGTGTTTCCCTACGAGCAGTACTTC.

The rearrangement uses TRBV5-1 and TRBJ2-7; TRBD2 aligns across 9 bases. CDR1 is SGHRS and CDR2 is YFSETQ in the germline V gene. This CDR3 has 14 amino acids. V was pared by 4 bases and J by 2 bases, with 4 bases of the junction left unmatched. CDR3 in DNA: TGCGCCAGCAGCCTCCCTAGCGGGGCCTACGAGCAGTACTTC. Translation gives CASSLPSGAYEQYF.

The chain employs TRBV28 and TRBJ2-3, with 7 nucleotides matching TRBD2. The CDR3 totals 14 residues. Germline CDR1 reads MDHEN; CDR2 reads SYDVKM. With 3 bases clipped from V and 4 bases from J, the junction kept 4 bases outside the gene matches. DNA of the CDR3: TGTGCCAGCAGTTTGGCCCGGGGGGCAGATACGCAGTATTTT. Its translation is CASSLARGADTQYF. The whole variable domain, remainder taken from reference TRBV28 and TRBJ2-3, is DVKVTQSSRYLVKRTGEKVFLECVQDMDHENMFWYRQDPGLGLRLIYFSYDVKMKEKGDIPEGYSVSREKKERFSLILESASTNQTSMYLCASSLARGADTQYFGPGTRLTVL.

The gene calls are TRBV2 and TRBJ2-7; possible D gene TRBD2, 6 bases. Trimming stripped 6 bases from V and 6 bases from J, with 9 bases between. From germline, CDR1 is SNHLY and CDR2 FYNNEI. This CDR3 comprises 11 residues. The DNA for the CDR3 is TGTGCCAGCAGAGGGAGGTTCGAGCAGTACTTC. It is translated as CASRGRFEQYF.

In nucleotides, the CDR3 is TGTGCTAGTTCATTAGACAGGGGGCATGAATATGGCTACACCTTC. It translates to CASSLDRGHEYGYTF. This rearrangement joins TRBV12-5 to TRBJ1-2; 10 bases align to TRBD1. Trimming at V came to 8 bases and at J to 5 bases, leaving 11 bases not matched to a gene. Looked up from germline, CDR1 is LGHNT and CDR2 is FRNRAP. CDR3 size: 15 residues.